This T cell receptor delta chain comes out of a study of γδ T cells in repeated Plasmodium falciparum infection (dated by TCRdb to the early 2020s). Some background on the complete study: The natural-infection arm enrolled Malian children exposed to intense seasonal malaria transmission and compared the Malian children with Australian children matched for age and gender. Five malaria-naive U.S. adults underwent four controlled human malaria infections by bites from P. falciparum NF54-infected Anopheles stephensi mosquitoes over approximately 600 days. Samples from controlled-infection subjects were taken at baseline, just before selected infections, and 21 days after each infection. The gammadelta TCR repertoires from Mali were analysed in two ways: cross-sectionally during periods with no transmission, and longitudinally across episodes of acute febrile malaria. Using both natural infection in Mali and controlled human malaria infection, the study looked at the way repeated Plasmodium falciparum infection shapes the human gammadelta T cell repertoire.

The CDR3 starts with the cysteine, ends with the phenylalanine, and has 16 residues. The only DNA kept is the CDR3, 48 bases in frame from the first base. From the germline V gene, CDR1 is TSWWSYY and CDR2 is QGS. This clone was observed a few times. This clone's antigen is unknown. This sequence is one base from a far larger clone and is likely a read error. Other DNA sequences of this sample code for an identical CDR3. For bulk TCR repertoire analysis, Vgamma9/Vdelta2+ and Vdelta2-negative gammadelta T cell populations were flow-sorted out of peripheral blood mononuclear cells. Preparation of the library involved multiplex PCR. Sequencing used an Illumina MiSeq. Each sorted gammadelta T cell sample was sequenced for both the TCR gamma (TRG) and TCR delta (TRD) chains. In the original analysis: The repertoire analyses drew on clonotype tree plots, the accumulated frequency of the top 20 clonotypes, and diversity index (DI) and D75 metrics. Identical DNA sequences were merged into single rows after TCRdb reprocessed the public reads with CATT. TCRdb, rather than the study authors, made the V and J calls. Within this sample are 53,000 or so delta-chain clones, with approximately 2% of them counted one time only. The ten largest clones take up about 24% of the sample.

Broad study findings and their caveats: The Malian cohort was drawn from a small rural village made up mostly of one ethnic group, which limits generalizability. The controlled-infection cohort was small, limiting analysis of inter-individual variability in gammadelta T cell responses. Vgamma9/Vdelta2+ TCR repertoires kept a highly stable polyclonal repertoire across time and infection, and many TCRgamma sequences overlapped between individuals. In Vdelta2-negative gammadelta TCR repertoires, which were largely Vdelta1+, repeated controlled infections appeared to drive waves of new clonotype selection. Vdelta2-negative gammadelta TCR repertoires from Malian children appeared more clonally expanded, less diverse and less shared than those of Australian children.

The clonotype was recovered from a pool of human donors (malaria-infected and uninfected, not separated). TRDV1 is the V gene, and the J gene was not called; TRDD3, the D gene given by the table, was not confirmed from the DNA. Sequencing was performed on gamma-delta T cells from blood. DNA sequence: TGTGCTCTTGGGGCCTTCCTCGGGGATACGATCGATAAGCTCATCTTT. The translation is CALGAFLGDTIDKLIF.